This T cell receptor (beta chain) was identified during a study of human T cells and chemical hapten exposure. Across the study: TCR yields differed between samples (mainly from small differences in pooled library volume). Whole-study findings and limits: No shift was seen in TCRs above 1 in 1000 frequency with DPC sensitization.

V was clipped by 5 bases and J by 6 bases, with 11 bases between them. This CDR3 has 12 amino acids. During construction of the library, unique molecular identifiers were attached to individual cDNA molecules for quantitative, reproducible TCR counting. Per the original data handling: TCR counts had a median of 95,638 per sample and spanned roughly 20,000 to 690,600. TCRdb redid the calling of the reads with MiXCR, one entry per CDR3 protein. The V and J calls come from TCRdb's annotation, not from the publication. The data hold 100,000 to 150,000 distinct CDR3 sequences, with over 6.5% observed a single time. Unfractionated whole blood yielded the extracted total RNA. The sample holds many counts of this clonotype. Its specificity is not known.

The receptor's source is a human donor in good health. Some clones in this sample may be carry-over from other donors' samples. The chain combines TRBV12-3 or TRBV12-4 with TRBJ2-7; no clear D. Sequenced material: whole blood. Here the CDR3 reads CASSQDPFEQYF. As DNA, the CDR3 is TGTGCCAGCAGTCAAGACCCTTTCGAGCAGTACTTC.